The rows below give T cell receptor beta chains drawn from one sample of a study of glioma-infiltrating T cells. TCRdb passed the multiplex PCR reads through MiXCR, listing each CDR3 protein once. The table has approximately 140,000 distinct CDR3 sequences, 20% to 25% seen once. What was sequenced was glioma tissue, nonneoplastic brain tissue, or PBMCs (not recorded which). These TCRs come from a human donor with low-grade glioma or glioblastoma, undergoing nonglioma brain surgery, or in good health (not recorded which). Both conserved end residues are part of each CDR3. The D gene is left open where the match is weak. Where a row states a size, it is once, few, many or the class of an expanded clone; other rows omit it.

>TRBV25-1|many|-|TRBJ1-2
CASSEVGGGYTF
TGTGCCAGCAGTGAAGTAGGGGGTGGCTACACCTTC
>TRBV7-3|many|-|TRBJ2-1
CASSETRDRVYNEQFF
TGTGCCAGCAGCGAGACACGCGACCGAGTCTACAATGAGCAGTTCTTC
>TRBV6-7|-|-|TRBJ2-3
CASRGNGSDTQYF
TGTGCCAGCAGGGGAAACGGCTCAGATACGCAGTATTTT
>TRBV27|many|-|TRBJ2-1
CASSFLQRASSYNEQFF
TGTGCCAGCAGTTTCCTCCAGCGGGCCAGCTCCTACAATGAGCAGTTCTTC
>TRBV2|many|TRBD1|TRBJ1-5
CASGGTGVQPQHF
TGTGCCAGCGGGGGGACAGGGGTCCAGCCCCAGCATTTT
>TRBV25-1|-|-|TRBJ1-5
CASSGRQPQHF
TGTGCCAGCAGTGGAAGACAGCCCCAGCATTTT
>TRBV18|-|-|TRBJ2-3
CASSPKSDSTDTQYF
TGTGCCAGCTCACCTAAGTCAGATAGCACAGATACGCAGTATTTT
>TRBV27|many|TRBD1|TRBJ1-2
CASSLRPDRGTNYGYTF
TGTGCCAGCAGTTTACGACCCGACAGGGGCACTAACTATGGCTACACCTTC
>TRBV28|many|-|TRBJ1-1
CASSLRALWGYFNTEAFF
TGTGCCAGCAGTTTAAGGGCGTTATGGGGATATTTCAACACTGAAGCTTTCTTT
>TRBV6-1|many|-|TRBJ2-2
CASSATGTDFNRELFF
TGTGCCAGCAGTGCAACCGGGACTGATTTCAACCGGGAGCTGTTTTTT
>TRBV19|few|-|TRBJ1-5
CASRNAGYSNQPQHF
TGTGCCAGTAGGAATGCAGGCTATAGCAATCAGCCCCAGCATTTT
>TRBV2|-|-|TRBJ2-3
CASTRGRGADTQYF
TGTGCCAGCACCCGGGGGCGGGGAGCAGATACGCAGTATTTT
>TRBV6-1|many|-|TRBJ1-5
CASSSVRYGLPPQHF
TGTGCCAGCAGTTCGGTTAGGTACGGCCTGCCGCCCCAGCATTTT
>TRBV10-3|few|TRBD1|TRBJ1-5
CAISEMRGRGNQPQHF
TGTGCCATCAGTGAGATGAGGGGGCGAGGCAATCAGCCCCAGCATTTT
>TRBV29-1|-|-|TRBJ2-3
CSVELVQDTQYF
TGCAGCGTTGAATTGGTTCAAGATACGCAGTATTTT
>TRBV7-9|-|-|TRBJ1-1
CASILGGVGTEAFF
TGTGCCAGCATCCTAGGGGGGGTAGGCACTGAAGCTTTCTTT
>TRBV3-1|-|-|TRBJ1-2
CASNQLDSAYGYTF
TGTGCCAGCAACCAGTTGGACAGTGCTTATGGCTACACCTTC
>TRBV12-3/TRBV12-4|-|-|TRBJ1-4
CASRAPGPYEKLFF
TGTGCCAGCAGGGCCCCGGGACCCTATGAAAAACTGTTTTTT
>TRBV27|-|-|TRBJ2-2
CASGLAGGELFF
TGTGCCAGCGGCTTAGCCGGCGGGGAGCTGTTTTTT
>TRBV28|-|-|TRBJ2-1
CASSRGQADEQFF
TGTGCCAGCAGCCGAGGTCAGGCGGATGAGCAGTTCTTC
>TRBV2|-|TRBD1|TRBJ2-3
CASSEAQGAVGTDTQYF
TGTGCCAGCAGTGAAGCGCAGGGGGCGGTTGGCACAGATACGCAGTATTTT
>TRBV11-2|-|-|TRBJ2-1
CASILDLLNEQFF
TGTGCCAGCATCTTAGATCTCCTCAATGAGCAGTTCTTC
>TRBV5-4|-|-|TRBJ1-1
CASHGQWAPEAFF
TGTGCCAGCCATGGACAGTGGGCCCCTGAAGCTTTCTTT
>TRBV2|-|-|TRBJ2-5
CASSEDLARGETQYF
TGTGCCAGCAGTGAAGATCTAGCGAGGGGAGAGACCCAGTACTTC
>TRBV3-1|few|-|TRBJ2-2
CASSRSGELFF
TGTGCCAGCAGCCGCTCCGGGGAGCTGTTTTTT
>TRBV2|few|-|TRBJ2-2
CARDWGTGELFF
TGTGCCAGAGACTGGGGGACCGGGGAGCTGTTTTTT
>TRBV4-2|-|-|TRBJ2-2
CASSEVGADTGELFF
TGTGCCAGCAGTGAAGTGGGGGCGGACACCGGGGAGCTGTTTTTT
>TRBV5-4|few|TRBD1|TRBJ1-5
CASSHRGQGYSNQPQHF
TGTGCCAGCAGCCACAGGGGACAGGGATATAGCAATCAGCCCCAGCATTTT
>TRBV7-2|many|TRBD2|TRBJ2-3
CASSLSGTSTDTQYF
TGTGCCAGCAGCTTGAGCGGGACTAGCACAGATACGCAGTATTTT
>TRBV28|many|TRBD2|TRBJ2-5
CASSFSGGVETQYF
TGTGCCAGCAGTTTTAGCGGGGGGGTTGAGACCCAGTACTTC
>TRBV6-1|many|-|TRBJ2-1
CASSGHGVNNEQFF
TGTGCCAGCAGTGGTCACGGTGTTAACAATGAGCAGTTCTTC
>TRBV4-1|-|-|TRBJ2-5
CASSQGTGREETQYF
TGCGCCAGCAGCCAAGGGACAGGGAGGGAAGAGACCCAGTACTTC
>TRBV11-2|-|TRBD2|TRBJ2-5
CASSPGSSGGQETQYF
TGTGCCAGCAGCCCCGGGTCTAGCGGGGGCCAAGAGACCCAGTACTTC
>TRBV12-3/TRBV12-4|-|-|TRBJ2-3
CASSDMLTGSTDTQYF
TGTGCCAGCAGCGATATGCTGACAGGAAGCACAGATACGCAGTATTTT
>TRBV9|-|-|TRBJ2-3
CASSVTSTDTQYF
TGTGCCAGCAGCGTTACTAGCACAGATACGCAGTATTTT
>TRBV14|few|-|TRBJ1-2
CASSQAGGLNGYTF
TGTGCCAGCAGCCAAGCGGGGGGGTTGAATGGCTACACCTTC
>TRBV6-6|many|TRBD1|TRBJ1-2
CASSYSRTGGGYGYTF
TGTGCCAGCAGTTACTCTCGGACAGGGGGCGGTTATGGCTACACCTTC